One sample yielded the 30 T cell receptor beta chains listed below, sequenced in a study of cytomegalovirus exposure and HLA in healthy donors. The PCR had 60 Vbeta and 13 Jbeta primers. TCRdb keeps only in-frame clones here, not all; method: immunoSEQ multiplex PCR. The profile shows 150,000 or so clones, around 82% of them singletons. Sequenced input: PBMCs. The receptor source for this set is a man in his late teens or twenties in good health and CMV-seropositive.

The chain joins TRBV4-1 to TRBJ2-1; TRBD2 aligns across 8 bases. Looked up from germline, CDR1 is MGHRA and CDR2 is YSYEKL. The V and J ends lost 5 bases and 6 bases, in that order; junction bases with no gene match: 9. This CDR3 is built from 15 residues. CDR3 sequence: CASSTLGLVSNEQFF. CDR3 sequence (DNA): TGCGCCAGCAGCACCCTGGGACTAGTTTCCAATGAGCAGTTCTTC.

The chain uses TRBV4-1 and TRBJ2-3, with D perhaps TRBD1 (5 bases). This CDR3 is 13 amino acids long. Trimming removed 1 base at V and 5 bases at J, with 7 bases between. Germline assignment: CDR1 MGHRA and CDR2 YSYEKL. CDR3 DNA sequence: TGCGCCAGCAGCCAAGTAGGGGTAGATACGCAGTATTTT. Protein sequence: CASSQVGVDTQYF.

CDR3 loop: CSVLGGNYGYTF. The CDR3 DNA follows: TGCAGCGTTCTCGGGGGGAACTATGGCTACACCTTC. The chain recombines TRBV29-1 with TRBJ1-2; D is possibly TRBD1 (5 bases). CDR3 length equals 12 residues. V shed 5 bases and J shed 2 bases, with 9 bases lying between them. CDR1 and CDR2 from the germline V gene are SQVTM and ANQGSEA.

The chain uses TRBV4-1 and TRBJ2-7; the D gene is possibly TRBD2 (6 bases). The V end lost 3 bases, the J end lost 4 bases, and 25 bases lay between the germline ends. The germline V gene encodes CDR1 MGHRA and CDR2 YSYEKL. The CDR3 sequence is 18 residues long. CDR3 protein: CASSQSGNGGDLSYEQYF. CDR3 DNA sequence: TGCGCCAGCAGCCAGTCGGGTAACGGGGGAGACCTCTCATACGAGCAGTACTTC.

This clone showed up just once. V is TRBV15 and J is TRBJ1-3; D is possibly TRBD1 (5 bases). In germline, CDR1 is LNHNV, CDR2 YYDKDF (reference sequence). This CDR3 region has 16 residues. The ends were cut back, 0 bases at V and 4 bases at J, with 13 bases in the middle. CDR3 loop: CATSRDRQPVGNTIYF. CDR3 DNA: TGTGCCACCAGCAGAGATAGACAGCCGGTCGGAAACACCATATATTTT. The whole variable domain, remainder taken from reference TRBV15 and TRBJ1-3, is DAMVIQNPRYQVTQFGKPVTLSCSQTLNHNVMYWYQQKSSQAPKLLFHYYDKDFNNEADTPDNFQSRRPNTSFCFLDIRSPGLGDTAMYLCATSRDRQPVGNTIYFGEGSWLTVV.

This rearrangement joins TRBV19 to TRBJ2-7; TRBD2 agrees at 8 bases. In germline, CDR1 is LNHDA, CDR2 SQIVND (reference sequence). With 7 bases clipped from V and 0 bases from J, the junction kept 8 bases outside the gene matches. The CDR3 runs to 15 residues. The CDR3 region is CASTPIAGSSYEQYF. In DNA, the CDR3 is TGTGCCAGTACACCCATAGCGGGATCCTCCTACGAGCAGTACTTC.

This chain connects TRBV6-1 to TRBJ2-3, with 12 bases lining up with TRBD2. The CDR3 is 16 amino acids. Trimming cost V 2 bases and J 5 bases; bases outside gene matches: 5. The germline CDR1 and CDR2 sequences are MNHNS and SASEGT. The CDR3 protein is CASSELAGGPGDTQYF. The CDR3 DNA sequence: TGTGCCAGCAGTGAACTAGCGGGAGGGCCGGGAGATACGCAGTATTTT.

This rearrangement joins TRBV7-9 to TRBJ2-7, with 9 bases identical to TRBD1. In germline, CDR1 is SEHNR, CDR2 FQNEAQ (reference sequence). The CDR3 length is 15 residues. V dropped 5 bases and J dropped 5; count of bases not matched to a gene: 10. CDR3 in DNA: TGTGCCAGCAGCCTTCGGACAGGGGATGTCAACGAGCAGTACTTC. As protein: CASSLRTGDVNEQYF.

This clone turned up a few times. The chain carries TRBV28 and TRBJ2-5; tentatively, D is TRBD2 (6 bases). Trimming stripped 5 bases from V and 2 bases from J, with 24 bases between. This CDR3 is built from 18 residues. The germline V gene has CDR1 MDHEN and CDR2 SYDVKM. The CDR3 loop reads CASSPMGLPGLSQETQYF. The CDR3 region has the DNA TGTGCCAGCAGTCCCATGGGGCTCCCGGGACTCTCACAAGAGACCCAGTACTTC.

The rearrangement joins TRBV6-4 to TRBJ2-1, with 13 bases fitting TRBD2. The germline V gene has CDR1 MRHNA and CDR2 SNTAGT. V trimming: 0 bases; J trimming: 10 bases; junction bases outside the gene matches: 9. The CDR3 spans 17 residues. The CDR3 sequence is CASSDSKLAGGPEEQFF. The CDR3 nucleotides are TGTGCCAGCAGTGACTCTAAACTAGCGGGAGGGCCAGAGGAGCAGTTCTTC.

This chain joins TRBV7-9 and TRBJ1-4; D might be TRBD1 (5 bases). With 1 base removed from V and 8 bases from J, the gap between germline ends came to 17 bases. Germline V gene data show CDR1 as SEHNR and CDR2 as FQNEAQ (reference sequence). The CDR3 is 16 residues long. The CDR3 nucleotides read TGTGCCAGCAGCTTAGGTGCCACCTGGAGGGACGAAAAACTGTTTTTT. This sequence encodes CASSLGATWRDEKLFF.

The V call is TRBV7-6, the J call TRBJ2-3, with D possibly matching TRBD1 (6 bases). Germline V gene lookup returns CDR1 SGHVS and CDR2 FNYEAQ. The CDR3 consists of 15 residues. Deletions cut 0 bases from V and 0 bases from J, with 7 bases between. CDR3 region: CASSLAGASTDTQYF. In DNA form, the CDR3 reads TGTGCCAGCAGCTTAGCGGGGGCGAGCACAGATACGCAGTATTTT.

The V and J genes are TRBV6-1 and TRBJ2-1, with TRBD2 identical over 7 bases. The CDR3 covers 14 residues. CDR1 and CDR2 from the germline V gene are MNHNS and SASEGT. The junction had 6 bases not matched to a gene; V was cut back by 6 bases and J by 4 bases. CDR3 protein: CASSRSGNYNEQFF. CDR3 sequence (DNA): TGTGCCAGCAGCAGAAGCGGGAATTACAATGAGCAGTTCTTC.

This clone was recorded a few times. The chain links TRBV19 to TRBJ1-4; D might be TRBD1 (5 bases). CDR3 size: 13 residues. CDR1 is LNHDA and CDR2 is SQIVND in the germline V gene (reference sequence). The V end was cut by 5 bases, the J end by 8 bases, with 12 bases between. The CDR3 reads CASSDGTHEKLFF. The CDR3, as DNA: TGTGCCAGTAGTGACGGGACTCACGAAAAACTGTTTTTT.

The chain has TRBV7-8 and TRBJ1-1; D remains ambiguous. This CDR3 comprises 14 residues. The V and J ends lost 1 base and 1 base respectively, with 7 bases between them. CDR1 and CDR2 from the germline V gene are SGHVS and FQNEAQ. The CDR3 spells CASSLVLRNTEAFF. Written as DNA, the CDR3 is TGTGCCAGCAGCTTAGTCCTGCGGAACACTGAAGCTTTCTTT.

This chain uses TRBV5-6 with TRBJ1-2; 8 positions agree with TRBD1. V shed 0 bases and J 4 bases; nucleotides not matched to a gene: 2. The CDR3 has 14 residues. CDR1 and CDR2 from the germline V gene are SGHDT and YYEEEE. Written as DNA, the CDR3 is TGTGCCAGCAGCTTGGGGACAGGGTCCTATGGCTACACCTTC. It translates to CASSLGTGSYGYTF.

The rearrangement joins TRBV7-9 to TRBJ1-3; D uncertain. Trimming pared 6 bases from V and 0 bases from J, leaving 9 bases between. This CDR3 contains 14 residues. The V gene's germline CDR1 is SEHNR and CDR2 FQNEAQ (reference sequence). CDR3 sequence: CASRPPGSGNTIYF. CDR3 DNA sequence: TGTGCCAGCAGACCCCCAGGCTCTGGAAACACCATATATTTT.

The table lists this clone with a few counts. This rearrangement joins TRBV5-1 to TRBJ1-1, with TRBD1 identical over 9 bases. There are 15 residues in the CDR3. J lost 3 bases, V lost 2 bases, and 5 bases had no gene match. From germline, CDR1 is SGHRS and CDR2 YFSETQ. The CDR3 nucleotides read TGCGCCAGCAGCTTCAACGGACAGGGGTACACTGAAGCTTTCTTT. It yields the protein CASSFNGQGYTEAFF.

This sequence joins TRBV7-6 and TRBJ2-1; TRBD1 is a possible D gene (6 bases). Trimming cost V 1 base and J 0 bases, with 25 bases left between them. Germline V lookup: CDR1 SGHVS, CDR2 FNYEAQ. The CDR3 has 21 residues. The CDR3 bases are TGTGCCAGCAGCTTAGACAGGGCCGAGGCTTTTCGTTTTGACTCCTACAATGAGCAGTTCTTC. This encodes CASSLDRAEAFRFDSYNEQFF.

The rearrangement uses TRBV2 and TRBJ2-2; the match to TRBD1 covers 7 bases. Germline CDR1 SNHLY, CDR2 FYNNEI. The CDR3 has 14 amino acids. The junction had 5 bases not matched to a gene; V was cut back by 10 bases and J by 0 bases. The CDR3 spells CAITGDPNTGELFF. The DNA of the CDR3 is TGTGCCATTACAGGGGATCCGAACACCGGGGAGCTGTTTTTT.

This chain uses TRBV5-8 with TRBJ2-1; D possibly corresponds to TRBD2 (6 bases). V lost 1 base, J lost 8 bases, and 22 bases lay in between. The CDR3 length is 17 residues. CDR1 SGHTS and CDR2 YDEGEE come from the germline V gene. CDR3 DNA: TGTGCCAGCAGCTTGATTGGGGGGAACTCTCTAGGCGATGAGCAGTTCTTC. This sequence encodes CASSLIGGNSLGDEQFF. Using reference TRBV5-8 and TRBJ2-1 for the parts outside the CDR3, the full variable domain is EAGVTQSPTHLIKTRGQQATLRCSPISGHTSVYWYQQALGLGLQFLLWYDEGEERNRGNFPPRFSGRQFPNYSSELNVNALELEDSALYLCASSLIGGNSLGDEQFFGPGTRLTVL.

This CDR3 reads CASSHVGRDAGDYGYTF. The CDR3 nucleotides read TGTGCCAGCTCACATGTTGGTAGAGACGCAGGGGACTATGGCTACACCTTC. The rearrangement uses TRBV18 and TRBJ1-2; D perhaps matches TRBD1 (6 bases). The V and J ends lost 4 bases and 3 bases respectively, with 21 bases between them. Looked up from germline, CDR1 is KGHSH and CDR2 is LQKENI. The CDR3 loop spans 17 amino acids.

This clone was observed a handful of times. The chain carries TRBV2 and TRBJ2-7; TRBD2 matches 9 bases. This CDR3 spans 17 amino acids. The V gene's germline CDR1 is SNHLY and CDR2 FYNNEI. V shed 0 bases, J shed 3 bases, and the junction held 9 bases outside the gene matches. The CDR3 protein is CASSEARGLAGFYEQYF. In DNA, the CDR3 is TGTGCCAGCAGTGAAGCGCGGGGCCTAGCGGGGTTCTACGAGCAGTACTTC.

The V and J genes are TRBV6-1 and TRBJ1-4; no firm D call. CDR1 is MNHNS and CDR2 is SASEGT in the germline V gene. Trimming pared 3 bases from V and 3 bases from J, leaving 14 bases between. The CDR3 totals 16 residues. Here the CDR3 reads CASSDQSGTANEKLFF. The DNA of the CDR3 is TGTGCCAGCAGTGATCAATCGGGTACCGCTAATGAAAAACTGTTTTTT.

The V gene is TRBV20-1, the J gene TRBJ1-2, with D unresolved. Trimming removed 0 bases at V and 5 bases at J, with 4 bases between. Germline values: CDR1 DFQATT, CDR2 SNEGSKA (reference sequence). The CDR3 runs to 11 residues. CDR3 region: CSARDVYGYTF. CDR3 sequence (DNA): TGCAGTGCTAGAGACGTTTATGGCTACACCTTC.

In this sample, this clone turned up a few times. The chain couples TRBV2 to TRBJ1-4; D gene uncertain. The germline V gene encodes CDR1 SNHLY and CDR2 FYNNEI. V was pared by 8 bases and J by 2 bases, with 12 bases between. CDR3 length equals 14 residues. The CDR3 DNA sequence: TGTGCCAGCTGGGAGTTTCGCACTAATGAAAAACTGTTTTTT. Its protein is CASWEFRTNEKLFF. The variable domain in full, with the rest retrieved from reference TRBV2 and TRBJ1-4, is EPEVTQTPSHQVTQMGQEVILRCVPISNHLYFYWYRQILGQKVEFLVSFYNNEISEKSEIFDDQFSVERPDGSNFTLKIRSTKLEDSAMYFCASWEFRTNEKLFFGSGTQLSVL.

J is TRBJ2-7 and V is TRBV5-1, with TRBD1 matching over 9 bases. The CDR3 totals 15 residues. Germline CDR1 and CDR2: SGHRS and YFSETQ. Unmatched junction bases numbered 14, after V lost 4 bases and J lost 9 bases. Here the CDR3 DNA reads TGCGCCAGCAGCGAGGGACAGGGATCTCTATTGGGGCAGTACTTC. Amino acids: CASSEGQGSLLGQYF.

The V and J genes are TRBV5-5 and TRBJ2-7; D is unclear. V lost 0 bases, J lost 3 bases, and 4 bases lay in between. Germline V gene lookup returns CDR1 SGHKS and CDR2 YYEKEE (reference sequence). This CDR3 spans 12 amino acids. CDR3 nucleotides: TGTGCCAGCAGCTTGGGTATCTACGAGCAGTACTTC. It translates to CASSLGIYEQYF.

The J gene is TRBJ1-1, the V gene TRBV19; TRBD1 matches 7 bases. Unmatched junction bases numbered 3, after V lost 3 bases and J lost 2 bases. Germline CDR1 LNHDA, CDR2 SQIVND (reference sequence). The CDR3 is made up of 14 amino acids. DNA for the CDR3: TGTGCCAGTAGTATGGGGACAGACAACACTGAAGCTTTCTTT. Its translation: CASSMGTDNTEAFF.

CDR3 nucleotide sequence: TGTGCCAGCACCTCCATGCGGCGAAACATTCAGTACTTC. This encodes CASTSMRRNIQYF. This chain connects TRBV28 to TRBJ2-4; D call uncertain. Per germline, CDR1 MDHEN and CDR2 SYDVKM. This CDR3 is 13 amino acids long. V shed 7 bases and J shed 6 bases, with 13 bases lying between them.